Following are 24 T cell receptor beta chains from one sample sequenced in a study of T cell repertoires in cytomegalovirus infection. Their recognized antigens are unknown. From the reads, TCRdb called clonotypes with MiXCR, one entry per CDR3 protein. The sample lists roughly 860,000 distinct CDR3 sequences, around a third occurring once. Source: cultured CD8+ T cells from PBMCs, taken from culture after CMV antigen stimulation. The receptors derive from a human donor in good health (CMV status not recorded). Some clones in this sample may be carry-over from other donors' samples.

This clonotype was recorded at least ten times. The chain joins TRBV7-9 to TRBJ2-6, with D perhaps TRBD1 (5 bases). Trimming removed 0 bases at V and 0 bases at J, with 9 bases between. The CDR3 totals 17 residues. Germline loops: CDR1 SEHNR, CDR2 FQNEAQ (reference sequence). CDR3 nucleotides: TGTGCCAGCAGCTTAGCCCCAGGGATCTCTGGGGCCAACGTCCTGACTTTC. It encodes CASSLAPGISGANVLTF.

For the CDR3, the DNA is TGTGCCAGCAGTCCCCAGGGGGGTTACACGGGTGAGCAGTTCTTC. This translates into CASSPQGGYTGEQFF. The genes are TRBV12-3 or TRBV12-4 and TRBJ2-1; D is possibly TRBD1 (7 bases). V was shortened by 5 bases and J by 9 bases, with 20 bases between the two germline ends. This CDR3 is 15 amino acids long.

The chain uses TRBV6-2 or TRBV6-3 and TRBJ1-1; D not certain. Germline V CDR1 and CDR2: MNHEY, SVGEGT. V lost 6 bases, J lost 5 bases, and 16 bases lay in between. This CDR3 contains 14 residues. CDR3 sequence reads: CASSDDFLRTEAFF. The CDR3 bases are TGTGCCAGCAGCGATGATTTCCTGAGGACTGAAGCTTTCTTT.

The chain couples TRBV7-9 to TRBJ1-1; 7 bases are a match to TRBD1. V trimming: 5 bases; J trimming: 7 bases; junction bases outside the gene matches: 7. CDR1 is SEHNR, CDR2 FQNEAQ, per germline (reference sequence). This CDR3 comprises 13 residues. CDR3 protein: CASSPKDRIEAFF. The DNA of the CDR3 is TGTGCCAGCAGCCCAAAGGACAGGATTGAAGCTTTCTTT.

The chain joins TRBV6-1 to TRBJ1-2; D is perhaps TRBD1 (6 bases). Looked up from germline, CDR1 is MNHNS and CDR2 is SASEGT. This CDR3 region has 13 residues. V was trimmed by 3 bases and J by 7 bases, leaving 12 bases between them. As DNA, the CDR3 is TGTGCCAGCAGTGATGAGGGGGAATCTGGCTACACCTTC. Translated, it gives CASSDEGESGYTF.

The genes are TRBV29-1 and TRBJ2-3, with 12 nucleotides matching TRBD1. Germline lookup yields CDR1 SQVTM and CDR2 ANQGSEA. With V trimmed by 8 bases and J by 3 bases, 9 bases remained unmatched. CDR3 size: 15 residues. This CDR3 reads CSHIPGQGATDTQYF. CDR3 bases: TGCAGCCATATACCGGGACAGGGGGCAACAGATACGCAGTATTTT.

CDR3 residues: CASRGTGATNTEAFF. In nucleotides, the CDR3 is TGTGCCAGCAGAGGGACAGGGGCGACGAACACTGAAGCTTTCTTT. This chain links TRBV27 with TRBJ1-1, with 10 positions matching TRBD1. V trimming: 6 bases; J trimming: 1 base; junction bases outside the gene matches: 5. From germline, CDR1 is MNHEY and CDR2 SMNVEV (reference sequence). The CDR3 consists of 15 residues.

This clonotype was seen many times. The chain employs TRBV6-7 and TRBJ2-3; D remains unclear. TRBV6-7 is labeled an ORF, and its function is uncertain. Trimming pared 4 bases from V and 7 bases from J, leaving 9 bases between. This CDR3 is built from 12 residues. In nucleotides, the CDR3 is TGTGCCAGCAGTTTAACCCGTAATACGCAGTATTTT. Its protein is CASSLTRNTQYF.

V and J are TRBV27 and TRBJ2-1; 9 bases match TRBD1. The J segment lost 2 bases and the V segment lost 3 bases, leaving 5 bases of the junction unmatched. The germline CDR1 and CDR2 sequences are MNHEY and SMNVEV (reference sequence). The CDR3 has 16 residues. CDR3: CASSLGTGNPYNEQFF. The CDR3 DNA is TGTGCCAGCAGTTTGGGGACAGGGAACCCCTACAATGAGCAGTTCTTC.

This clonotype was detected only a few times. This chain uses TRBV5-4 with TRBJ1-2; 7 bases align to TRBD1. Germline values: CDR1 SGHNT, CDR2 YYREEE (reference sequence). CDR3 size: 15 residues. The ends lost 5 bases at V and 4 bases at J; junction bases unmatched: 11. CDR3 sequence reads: CASSFVAGGRYGYTF. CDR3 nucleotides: TGTGCCAGCAGTTTCGTGGCAGGGGGACGCTATGGCTACACCTTC.

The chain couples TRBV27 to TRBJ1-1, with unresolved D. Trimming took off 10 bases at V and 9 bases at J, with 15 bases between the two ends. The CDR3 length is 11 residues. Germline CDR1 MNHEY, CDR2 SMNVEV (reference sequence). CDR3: CATHTPSKAFF. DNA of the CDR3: TGTGCCACCCACACCCCGTCGAAAGCTTTCTTT.

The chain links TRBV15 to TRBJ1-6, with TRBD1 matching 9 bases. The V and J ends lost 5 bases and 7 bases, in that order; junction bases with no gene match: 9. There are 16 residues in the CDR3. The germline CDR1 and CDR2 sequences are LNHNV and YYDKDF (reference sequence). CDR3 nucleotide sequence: TGTGCCACCAGCGTTATACAGGGGGCGCGAAATTCACCCCTCCACTTT. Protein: CATSVIQGARNSPLHF.

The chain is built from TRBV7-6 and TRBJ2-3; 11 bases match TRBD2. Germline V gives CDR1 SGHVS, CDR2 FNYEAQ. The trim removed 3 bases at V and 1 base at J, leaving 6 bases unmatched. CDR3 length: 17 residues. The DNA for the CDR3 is TGTGCCAGCAGCTTCATAGCGGGGGGGCCGGGCACAGATACGCAGTATTTT. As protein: CASSFIAGGPGTDTQYF.

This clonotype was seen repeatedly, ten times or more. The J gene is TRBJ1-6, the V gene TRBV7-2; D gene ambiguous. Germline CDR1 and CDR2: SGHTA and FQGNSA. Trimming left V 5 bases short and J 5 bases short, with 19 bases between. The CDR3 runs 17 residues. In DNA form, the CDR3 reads TGTGCCAGCAGCCCCCTCCGGGATCTGGATGATAATTCACCCCTCCACTTT. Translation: CASSPLRDLDDNSPLHF.

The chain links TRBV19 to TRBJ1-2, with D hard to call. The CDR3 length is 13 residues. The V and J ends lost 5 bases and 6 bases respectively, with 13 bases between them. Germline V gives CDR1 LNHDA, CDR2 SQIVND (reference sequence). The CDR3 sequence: CASSPDNLDGYTF. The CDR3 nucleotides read TGTGCCAGTAGTCCCGACAACCTCGATGGCTACACCTTC.

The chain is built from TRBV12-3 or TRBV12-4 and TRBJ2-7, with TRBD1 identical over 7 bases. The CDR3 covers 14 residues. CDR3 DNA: TGTGCCAGCAGATTAGACCCAGGGGGCTACGAGCAGTACGTC. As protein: CASRLDPGGYEQYV.

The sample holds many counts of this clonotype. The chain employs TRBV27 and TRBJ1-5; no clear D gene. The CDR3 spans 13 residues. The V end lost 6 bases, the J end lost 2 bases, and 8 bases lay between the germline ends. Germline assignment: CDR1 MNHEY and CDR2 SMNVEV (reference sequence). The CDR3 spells CASSFGGNQPQHF. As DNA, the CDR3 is TGTGCCAGCAGCTTCGGGGGCAATCAGCCCCAGCATTTT.

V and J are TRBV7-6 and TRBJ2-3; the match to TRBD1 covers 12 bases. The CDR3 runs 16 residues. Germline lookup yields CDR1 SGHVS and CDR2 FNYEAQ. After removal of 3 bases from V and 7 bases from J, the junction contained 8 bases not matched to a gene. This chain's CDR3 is CASSFPGQGAGNTQYF. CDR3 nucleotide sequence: TGTGCCAGCAGCTTCCCGGGACAGGGGGCTGGGAATACGCAGTATTTT. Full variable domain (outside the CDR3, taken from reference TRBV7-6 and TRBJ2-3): GAGVSQSPRYKVTKRGQDVALRCDPISGHVSLYWYRQALGQGPEFLTYFNYEAQQDKSGLPNDRFSAERPEGSISTLTIQRTEQRDSAMYRCASSFPGQGAGNTQYFGPGTRLTVL.

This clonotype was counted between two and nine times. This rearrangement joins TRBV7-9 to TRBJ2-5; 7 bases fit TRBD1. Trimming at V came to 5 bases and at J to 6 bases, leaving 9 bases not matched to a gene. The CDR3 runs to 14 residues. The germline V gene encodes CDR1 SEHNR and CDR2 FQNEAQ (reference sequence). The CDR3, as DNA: TGTGCCAGCAGCCTTCCGCAGGGGGTACAGACCCAGTACTTC. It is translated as CASSLPQGVQTQYF.

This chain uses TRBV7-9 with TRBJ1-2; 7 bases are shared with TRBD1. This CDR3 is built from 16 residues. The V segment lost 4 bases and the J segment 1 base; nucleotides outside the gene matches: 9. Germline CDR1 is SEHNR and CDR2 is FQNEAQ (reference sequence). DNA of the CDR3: TGTGCCAGCAGCTCCCGAGGACAGGAAGTTAACTATGGCTACACCTTC. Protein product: CASSSRGQEVNYGYTF.

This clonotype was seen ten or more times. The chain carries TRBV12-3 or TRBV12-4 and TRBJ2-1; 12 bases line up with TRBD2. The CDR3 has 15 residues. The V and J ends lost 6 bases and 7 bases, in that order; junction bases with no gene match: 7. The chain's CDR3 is CASRHTSGGTNEQFF. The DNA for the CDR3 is TGTGCCAGCAGGCATACTAGCGGGGGGACGAATGAGCAGTTCTTC.

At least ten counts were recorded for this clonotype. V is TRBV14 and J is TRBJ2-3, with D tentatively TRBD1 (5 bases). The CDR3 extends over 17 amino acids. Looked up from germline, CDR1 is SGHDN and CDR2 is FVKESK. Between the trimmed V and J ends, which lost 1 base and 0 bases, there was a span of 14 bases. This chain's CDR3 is CASSQVGPDFSTDTQYF. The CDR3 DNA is TGTGCCAGCAGCCAAGTGGGGCCAGACTTTAGCACAGATACGCAGTATTTT.

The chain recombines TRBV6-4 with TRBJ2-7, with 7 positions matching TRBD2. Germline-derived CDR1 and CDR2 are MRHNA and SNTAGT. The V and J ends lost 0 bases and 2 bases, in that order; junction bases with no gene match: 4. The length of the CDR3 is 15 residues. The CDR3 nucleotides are TGTGCCAGCAGTGACTCAGGCGGGAGAACCTACGAGCAGTACGTC. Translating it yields CASSDSGGRTYEQYV.

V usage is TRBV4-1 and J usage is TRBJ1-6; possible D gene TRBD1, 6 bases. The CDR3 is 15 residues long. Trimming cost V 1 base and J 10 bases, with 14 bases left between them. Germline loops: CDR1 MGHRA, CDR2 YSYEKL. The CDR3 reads CASSQVRGFTSPLHF. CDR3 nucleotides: TGCGCCAGCAGCCAAGTGAGGGGGTTTACATCACCCCTCCACTTT.